The rows below give T cell receptor beta chains drawn from one sample of a study of STAT5B mutations in CD4+ large granular lymphocyte leukemia. Profiled with immunoSEQ multiplex PCR; TCRdb holds only in-frame clones, not every one. The table has approximately 33,000 clones, about 87% seen once. The sequenced sample was CD4+ T cells from blood buffy coats. The receptors originated from a human donor in good health. The conserved cysteine and the conserved F or W are not part of the CDR3 here.

CDR3aa: ASSQSGGVVTGVELDTQY
v_gene: TRBV4-1
j_gene: TRBJ2-3

CDR3aa: ASSQERGTEAF
v_gene: TRBV4-3
j_gene: TRBJ1-1

CDR3aa: ASSMGPYPNYEQY
v_gene: TRBV19
j_gene: TRBJ2-7

CDR3aa: ASSGGGIPFRDTQY
v_gene: TRBV19
j_gene: TRBJ2-3

CDR3aa: ASSPRGTGISGGYT
v_gene: TRBV14
j_gene: TRBJ1-2

CDR3aa: ASSLGGRNYGYT
v_gene: TRBV7-2
j_gene: TRBJ1-2

CDR3aa: ASRPAGGSNTGELF
v_gene: TRBV9
j_gene: TRBJ2-2

CDR3aa: ASSYPHSQDYGYT
v_gene: TRBV6-5
j_gene: TRBJ1-2

CDR3aa: ASSVGLSAEETQY
v_gene: TRBV9
j_gene: TRBJ2-5

CDR3aa: ASSVIGGRSYNEQF
v_gene: TRBV9
j_gene: TRBJ2-1

CDR3aa: ASSLGAEGAQY
v_gene: TRBV5-1
j_gene: TRBJ2-5

CDR3aa: ASTPQGGGYNEQF
v_gene: TRBV4-3
j_gene: TRBJ2-1

CDR3aa: ASSLWTAHNEQF
v_gene: TRBV5-1
j_gene: TRBJ2-1

CDR3aa: ASSDRELDEQF
v_gene: TRBV25-1
j_gene: TRBJ2-1

CDR3aa: ASSLGYRGSPLH
v_gene: TRBV5-6
j_gene: TRBJ1-6

CDR3aa: ASSPTGLIYNEQF
v_gene: TRBV16
j_gene: TRBJ2-1

CDR3aa: ASSRGTSGLNTGELF
v_gene: TRBV5-4
j_gene: TRBJ2-2

CDR3aa: ASGRMSVGSHTQY
v_gene: TRBV19
j_gene: TRBJ2-3

CDR3aa: AISDQDIEAF
v_gene: TRBV10-3
j_gene: TRBJ1-1

CDR3aa: ARSLARGPPSYNEQF
v_gene: TRBV7-5
j_gene: TRBJ2-1

CDR3aa: ASSQEISSSGVNEQF
v_gene: TRBV4-3
j_gene: TRBJ2-1

CDR3aa: ACYRKGAIGNTIY
v_gene: TRBV30
j_gene: TRBJ1-3

CDR3aa: ASSVQREAEEQF
v_gene: TRBV6-4
j_gene: TRBJ2-1

CDR3aa: ASRQQGWTGELF
v_gene: TRBV9
j_gene: TRBJ2-2

CDR3aa: ASKTPSSYNEQF
v_gene: TRBV11-3
j_gene: TRBJ2-1

CDR3aa: ASSLGPLRAAPLNEQF
v_gene: TRBV7-2
j_gene: TRBJ2-1

CDR3aa: ASSPREGPYGYT
v_gene: TRBV7-2
j_gene: TRBJ1-2

CDR3aa: ASSRWTTGTFYGYT
v_gene: TRBV14
j_gene: TRBJ1-2

CDR3aa: ASSSQGRQPQH
v_gene: TRBV27
j_gene: TRBJ1-5

CDR3aa: ASIPRGSGWSYT
v_gene: TRBV28
j_gene: TRBJ1-2

CDR3aa: ASRHGQGRTDTQY
v_gene: TRBV6-5
j_gene: TRBJ2-3

CDR3aa: ASSNLGQQETQY
v_gene: TRBV6-5
j_gene: TRBJ2-5

CDR3aa: SAGGLAEQY
v_gene: TRBV20-1
j_gene: TRBJ2-7

CDR3aa: ASSESPQPDYNEQF
v_gene: TRBV5-1
j_gene: TRBJ2-1

CDR3aa: ASSLAEGWADTQY
v_gene: TRBV7-2
j_gene: TRBJ2-3

CDR3aa: ASSPRGFTDTQY
v_gene: TRBV18
j_gene: TRBJ2-3

CDR3aa: ASSLTRVRETQY
v_gene: TRBV7-2
j_gene: TRBJ2-5

CDR3aa: ASRPYPRSDSRTQY
v_gene: TRBV5-5
j_gene: TRBJ2-5

CDR3aa: ASSPRRGGADTQY
v_gene: TRBV5-4
j_gene: TRBJ2-3

CDR3aa: ASSPRQGGTDTQY
v_gene: TRBV19
j_gene: TRBJ2-3

CDR3aa: ASSPWASYEQY
v_gene: TRBV11-3
j_gene: TRBJ2-7

CDR3aa: ASSVVGGSDNEQF
v_gene: TRBV9
j_gene: TRBJ2-1

CDR3aa: ASSLGTGKDEKLF
v_gene: TRBV7-7
j_gene: TRBJ1-4

CDR3aa: ASSFTGSGNTEAF
v_gene: TRBV7-9
j_gene: TRBJ1-1

CDR3aa: ASSFVGTGLKNYGYT
v_gene: TRBV7-8
j_gene: TRBJ1-2

CDR3aa: ASSYGANSNQPQH
v_gene: TRBV6-5
j_gene: TRBJ1-5

CDR3aa: ASTRGPSANTEAF
v_gene: TRBV5-1
j_gene: TRBJ1-1

CDR3aa: ASSYSWTAGNTIY
v_gene: TRBV6-5
j_gene: TRBJ1-3

CDR3aa: ASSLSVAGNTEAF
v_gene: TRBV18
j_gene: TRBJ1-1

CDR3aa: SAGLDYEQY
v_gene: TRBV29-1
j_gene: TRBJ2-7

CDR3aa: ASRLFYEQY
v_gene: TRBV11-2
j_gene: TRBJ2-7

CDR3aa: ASSFTSGPYYEQY
v_gene: TRBV5-4
j_gene: TRBJ2-7

CDR3aa: AWTTLSGDEQY
v_gene: TRBV30
j_gene: TRBJ2-7